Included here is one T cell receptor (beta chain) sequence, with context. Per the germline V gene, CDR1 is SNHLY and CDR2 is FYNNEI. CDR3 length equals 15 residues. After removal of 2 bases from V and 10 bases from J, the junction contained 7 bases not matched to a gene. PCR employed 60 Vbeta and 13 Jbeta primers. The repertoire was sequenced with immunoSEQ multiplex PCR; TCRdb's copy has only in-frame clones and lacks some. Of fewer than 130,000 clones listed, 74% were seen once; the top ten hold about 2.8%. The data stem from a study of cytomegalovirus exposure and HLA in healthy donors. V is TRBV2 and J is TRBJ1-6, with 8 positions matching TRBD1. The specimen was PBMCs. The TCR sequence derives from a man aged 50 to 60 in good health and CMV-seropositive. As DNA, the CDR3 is TGTGCCAGCAGTGAACTGACAGGGGCTGGGTCACCCCTCCACTTT. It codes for CASSELTGAGSPLHF.